The source of this T cell receptor beta chain is a study of blood T cells in healthy people across ages. The CDR3 loop spans 11 amino acids. Germline CDR1 reads DFQATT; CDR2 reads SNEGSKA (reference sequence). Total RNA was isolated from each sample in quantities of at least 6 micrograms. A second roughly 6 to 12 cycle PCR used barcoded and J-beta primers. All cDNA molecules were each tagged by a template-switch adaptor with 12 random nucleotides. A single record per CDR3 protein comes from TCRdb applying MiXCR to the 5' RACE reads. Found here are roughly 1.6 million distinct CDR3 sequences, 34% of them singletons; the top ten hold around 10%.

Sample: blood. This chain uses TRBV20-1 with TRBJ2-4; no clear D. The J call is in doubt because the DNA end fits TRBJ2-7 better. The source is a young woman in good health. CDR3 nucleotide sequence: TGCAGTGCCGGCTCCCCAGGCGAGCAGTACTTC. Amino acid sequence: CSAGSPGEQYF.